These 6 T cell receptor beta chains originate from one sample sequenced in a study of T-cell memory formation after mild COVID-19. One entry per CDR3 protein results from TCRdb running MiXCR on the 5' RACE reads. The sample has about 320,000 distinct CDR3 sequences; approximately 14% are singletons. Sequenced material: PBMCs or a T cell subset sorted from them (not recorded which). The source of these receptors is a man younger than 35 who had mild COVID-19 (a few samples of this study predate the infection). Cell type and time point are not known.

This clonotype was seen only a few times. The J gene is TRBJ1-2, the V gene TRBV6-6, with 8 bases fitting TRBD1. CDR1 is MNHNY and CDR2 is SVGAGI in the germline V gene (reference sequence). Trimming took 7 bases from V and 5 from J; bases not matched to a gene: 3. The CDR3 extends over 12 amino acids. The CDR3 DNA reads TGTGCCAGCACCAGACAGGGGTATGGCTACACCTTC. Translated, it gives CASTRQGYGYTF.

This chain connects TRBV5-1 to TRBJ1-2; the D gene is possibly TRBD1 (5 bases). Trimming took 0 bases from V and 4 from J, leaving 19 bases between them. This CDR3 comprises 17 residues. Germline CDR1 and CDR2: SGHRS and YFSETQ. This chain's CDR3 is CASSLGGPGEGSYGYTF. Here the CDR3 DNA reads TGCGCCAGCAGCTTGGGGGGCCCGGGAGAGGGCAGCTATGGCTACACCTTC.

The chain recombines TRBV15 with TRBJ2-1; D remains unclear. Trimming left V 0 bases short and J 5 bases short, with 8 bases between. The length of the CDR3 is 14 residues. Germline V gives CDR1 LNHNV, CDR2 YYDKDF (reference sequence). The CDR3: CATSRERQDNEQFF. CDR3 sequence (DNA): TGTGCCACCAGCAGAGAGAGGCAGGACAATGAGCAGTTCTTC.

This clonotype was picked up a small number of times. This rearrangement joins TRBV20-1 to TRBJ2-2; 7 nucleotides match TRBD1. The germline gives CDR1 DFQATT, CDR2 SNEGSKA (reference sequence). The CDR3 has 14 amino acids. CDR3 in amino acids: CSLQTGAHTGELFF. CDR3 bases: TGCAGCCTGCAAACAGGGGCCCATACCGGGGAGCTGTTTTTT.

This clonotype has only one observation. V gene TRBV5-1 combines with J gene TRBJ2-7; D is uncertain. Germline V gene data show CDR1 as SGHRS and CDR2 as YFSETQ. The CDR3 totals 14 residues. V was pared by 7 bases and J by 0 bases, with 14 bases between. CDR3 nucleotide sequence: TGCGCCAGCGCCCTAGACTGGAACTCCTACGAGCAGTACGTC. Translating it yields CASALDWNSYEQYV.

The chain combines TRBV15 with TRBJ1-5, with D hard to call. The CDR3 has 14 residues. CDR1 is LNHNV and CDR2 is YYDKDF in the germline V gene (reference sequence). Deletions cut 8 bases from V and 0 bases from J, with 11 bases between. The CDR3 DNA reads TGTGCCACCGACTCAATCTATAGCAATCAGCCCCAGCATTTT. The encoded protein is CATDSIYSNQPQHF.